This is a list of T cell receptor beta chains from one sample in a study of T cells in Graves' hyperthyroidism and ophthalmopathy. TCRdb re-derived calls from the multiplex PCR reads in MiXCR, one entry per CDR3 protein. The sample lists around 520,000 distinct CDR3 sequences, 14% occurring once. The source material was blood. These TCRs come from a woman aged 18-29 years with Graves' hyperthyroidism. The CDR3 runs from the conserved cysteine through the conserved F or W. D genes are given only for firm matches. Clone size is shown for a subset of rows, as once, few, many or a class of expanded clone.

cdr3_nt cdr3_aa d_call v_call clone_size j_call
TGTGCCATCAGTTTCCGTCAGGACTCGCATGGCTACACCTTC CAISFRQDSHGYTF . TRBV10-3 few TRBJ1-2
TGTGCCAGCAGCCAAGACTGGGGAACAAATCAGCCCCAGCATTTT CASSQDWGTNQPQHF . TRBV3-1 many TRBJ1-5
TGCAGTGCTAGAGATTCAGGGGCCCGTTGGGGCTATGGCTACACCTTC CSARDSGARWGYGYTF . TRBV20-1 . TRBJ1-2
TGCGCCAGCAGCCCTAGCGGGACCCGATACAATGAGCAGTTCTTC CASSPSGTRYNEQFF TRBD2 TRBV11-2 . TRBJ2-1
TGTGCCAGCAGCTTAGAGGCTGGGGCCAACGTCCTGACTTTC CASSLEAGANVLTF . TRBV7-6 few TRBJ2-6
TGTGCCAGCAGTGAGAATAGGGGGGCGTTCCTCTATGGCTACACCTTC CASSENRGAFLYGYTF . TRBV2 many TRBJ1-2
TGCAGTGCCAAACCACGGACAGGGTCGGGCACTGAAGCTTTCTTT CSAKPRTGSGTEAFF TRBD1 TRBV20-1 . TRBJ1-1
TGTGCCAGCAACCGCCATAGTGTAGGGAACCACTACGAGCAGTACTTC CASNRHSVGNHYEQYF . TRBV14 many TRBJ2-7
TGTGCCAGCAGTTTCGCGCTAGCGGGAGAGCAGTACTTC CASSFALAGEQYF TRBD2 TRBV6-2/TRBV6-3 few TRBJ2-7
TGTGCCAGCATCGGAATAAGGACTAGCAGACAAGAGACCCAGTACTTC CASIGIRTSRQETQYF TRBD2 TRBV6-1 many TRBJ2-5
TGCAGTGCTCCCCACTGGGCAGGGGGCACTAGCAATCAGCCCCAGCATTTT CSAPHWAGGTSNQPQHF TRBD1 TRBV20-1 many TRBJ1-5
TGTGCCAGCAGCCAAGGAAGGAGCTCTGGGGCCAACGTCCTGACTTTC CASSQGRSSGANVLTF . TRBV3-1 few TRBJ2-6
TGTGCCAGCAGTTTAAGAATCTCGCACGCTGAAGCTTTCTTT CASSLRISHAEAFF . TRBV12-3/TRBV12-4 many TRBJ1-1
TGTGCCAGCAGTGAATGGGGGTTAAGGGGCGGAACCGGGGAGCTGTTTTTT CASSEWGLRGGTGELFF . TRBV6-1 many TRBJ2-2
TGTGCCAGCAGTTACGGCGTAGCGGGGGGTCCCTACAATGAGCAGTTCTTC CASSYGVAGGPYNEQFF TRBD2 TRBV6-5 . TRBJ2-1
TGTGCCTGGAGTGTAGGCCTAGCGGGAACCTACGAGCAGTACTTC CAWSVGLAGTYEQYF TRBD2 TRBV30 . TRBJ2-7
TGCGCCAGCAGCCAGTCTCGCGCCCTGGGATCCTCTGGGGCCAACGTCCTGACTTTC CASSQSRALGSSGANVLTF . TRBV5-1 few TRBJ2-6
TGTGCCAGCAGTGACAACAGGGGGTCTAGCACAGATACGCAGTATTTT CASSDNRGSSTDTQYF TRBD1 TRBV12-3/TRBV12-4 . TRBJ2-3
TGTGCCAGCAGTGGACTAGCGATAAACAATGAGCAGTTCTTC CASSGLAINNEQFF TRBD2 TRBV6-1 many TRBJ2-1
TGTGCCAGCAGTCACGTGACTAAGCGGTCATCAGATACGCAGTATTTT CASSHVTKRSSDTQYF . TRBV12-3/TRBV12-4 many TRBJ2-3
TGTGCCAGCAGTGGGGGGATAAACAGGGCGAATCAGCCCCAGCATTTT CASSGGINRANQPQHF . TRBV2 many TRBJ1-5
TGCAGTGCTAGAGATGACAGGACTGAAGCTTTCTTT CSARDDRTEAFF . TRBV20-1 many TRBJ1-1
TGTGCCAGCAGTTATGGACTAGCGGGAGTTCGGGCCACCGGGGAGCTGTTTTTT CASSYGLAGVRATGELFF TRBD2 TRBV6-1 few TRBJ2-2
TGTGCCTGGGGGGCAGGGGCGGATACGCAGTATTTT CAWGAGADTQYF . TRBV30 . TRBJ2-3
TGTGCCAGCAGCTTAGGATTGGCAGGGGGGAACACTGAAGCTTTCTTT CASSLGLAGGNTEAFF TRBD1 TRBV7-9 many TRBJ1-1
TGCAGCGTACACAGGGGGGTATACTATGGCTACACCTTC CSVHRGVYYGYTF TRBD1 TRBV29-1 few TRBJ1-2
TGTGCCAGCAGCCAGGCCGGGGGACTGAATGAAAAACTGTTTTTT CASSQAGGLNEKLFF . TRBV9 . TRBJ1-4
TGTGCCAGCAGGCCAATCGGGACGACCCCCTATGGCTACACCTTC CASRPIGTTPYGYTF . TRBV11-2 . TRBJ1-2
TGTGCCAGCAGCTTAGCCGGGGCTCAGGACACTGAAGCTTTCTTT CASSLAGAQDTEAFF . TRBV7-3 many TRBJ1-1
TGCAGTGCTAGAGCTAGCAACCGTCCCCACAATGAGCAGTTCTTC CSARASNRPHNEQFF . TRBV20-1 many TRBJ2-1
TGTGCCAGCAGCTTAGGGGGGACTAGCGGGCGACTCCAAGAGACCCAGTACTTC CASSLGGTSGRLQETQYF TRBD2 TRBV7-9 few TRBJ2-5
TGCGCCAGCAGCCAAGTTGTGGGAGGGCAAGGCGGGGAGCTGTTTTTT CASSQVVGGQGGELFF TRBD2 TRBV4-1 . TRBJ2-2
TGTGCCAGTAGTACCGGGACAGGGACCTACGAGCAGTACTTC CASSTGTGTYEQYF TRBD1 TRBV19 few TRBJ2-7
TGTGCCAGCAGCGTAGGATCTGACGAAGCTTTCTTT CASSVGSDEAFF . TRBV9 few TRBJ1-1
TGTGCCAGCAGCTTCCTTGGGGCGGGAATCGGATACGGGGAGCTGTTTTTT CASSFLGAGIGYGELFF . TRBV7-9 few TRBJ2-2
TGTGCCAGCAGCCAAGAGGCGAGCCCTGGGCAGTTCTTC CASSQEASPGQFF . TRBV3-1 many TRBJ2-1
TGCAGTGCTCCTTACAACGAGGGTTACCGCACAGATACGCAGTATTTT CSAPYNEGYRTDTQYF . TRBV20-1 many TRBJ2-3
TGTGCCAGCAGCTTGGGGGTGGGCTATAATTCACCCCTCCACTTT CASSLGVGYNSPLHF . TRBV5-4 . TRBJ1-6
TGTGCCAGCAGCCCTAGCGGGAGTGCTACAGATACGCAGTATTTT CASSPSGSATDTQYF TRBD2 TRBV11-1 many TRBJ2-3
TGTGCCAGCAGTCTTATCAAGCGGCACATGACAGATACGCAGTATTTT CASSLIKRHMTDTQYF . TRBV27 many TRBJ2-3
TGTGCCAGCAGCCCCCTCTGTTGCGGGAGATATCTAAATTCCTACAATGAGCAGTTCTTC CASSPLCCGRYLNSYNEQFF TRBD2 TRBV7-8 few TRBJ2-1
TGTGCCAGCAGGGGACAGACGAGAATAGATACGCAGTATTTT CASRGQTRIDTQYF TRBD1 TRBV2 many TRBJ2-3
TGTGCCAGTAGTATTGGCCTACCAATGAACACTGAAGCTTTCTTT CASSIGLPMNTEAFF . TRBV19 few TRBJ1-1
TGTGCCAGCAGCTTGGATCAGGGGACCGGGGAGCTGTTTTTT CASSLDQGTGELFF . TRBV11-2 . TRBJ2-2
TGTGCCAGCAGTTTGTTACGGACCAGGGAGACCCAGTACTTC CASSLLRTRETQYF . TRBV12-3/TRBV12-4 many TRBJ2-5
TGCGCCAGCAGCCAGTCGCCCTCCGCGGGAAGGTACGAGCAGTACTTC CASSQSPSAGRYEQYF . TRBV4-1 few TRBJ2-7
TGTGCCTGGGTGGGAGCGGACGGGGAGACCCAGTACTTC CAWVGADGETQYF . TRBV30 many TRBJ2-5
TGTGCCAGCAGCCAAGATGTTGGGGTGGGGGGCTACACCTTC CASSQDVGVGGYTF . TRBV3-1 many TRBJ1-2
TGTGCCAGCAGTGCCATAAACTACTATGGCTACACCTTC CASSAINYYGYTF . TRBV2 many TRBJ1-2
TGCGCCAGCAGCTCGCATGAAAAACTGTTTTTT CASSSHEKLFF . TRBV5-1 . TRBJ1-4